This T cell receptor beta chain was recorded in a study of OX40 agonist ivuxolimab in advanced cancers. Study-level background: Previous treatment with anti-PD-1, anti-PD-L1 or anti-CTLA-4 therapy was allowed; under 50% had received some.

In regard to this clone: Its antigen is currently unknown.

Overall study findings and caveats: Researchers report that CD8+ T cells had, on average, more expanded clones than CD4+. Certain nonresponding patients likewise had low normalized T-cell clonal expansion. Which antigen the expanded peripheral T cells recognized is unknown.

Profiled with immunoSEQ multiplex PCR; TCRdb holds only in-frame clones, not every one. This table holds under 75,000 clones, just over 85% found once. This CDR3 is 16 amino acids long. Trimming took 5 bases from V and 2 from J, leaving 14 bases between them. Germline V gene data show CDR1 as SGHDT and CDR2 as YYEEEE. V gene TRBV5-6 combines with J gene TRBJ2-6; D is perhaps TRBD1 (8 bases). The source is an adult with an advanced solid tumor such as melanoma, head and neck, liver or kidney cancer. The sample here was CD4+ or CD8+ T cells sorted from blood, taken in a trial of the OX40 agonist ivuxolimab. The CDR3 sequence is CASRQGGPAGANVLTF. CDR3 nucleotide sequence: TGTGCCAGCAGACAGGGGGGGCCCGCTGGGGCCAACGTCCTGACTTTC.